A single sample gave rise to the 9 T cell receptor beta chains below, sequenced in a study of T cell responses to AZD1222 COVID-19 vaccine (dated by TCRdb to the early 2020s). The library came from the immunoSEQ multiplex PCR assay. TCRdb provides this immuneACCESS table in a form limited to in-frame rearrangements. Some clones are lacking; in checked studies, under half of them reflect an unresolved V gene, and why the rest are absent is not known. The sample table contains 65,000 to 85,000 clones; only one count was recorded for about 87% of them. The ten biggest clones cover 9% to 10% of the sample. This sample's time point label indicates: about 28 days (+/-7) after the second vaccine dose. Per the publication, the treatment or condition label means: meningococcal conjugate vaccine given as trial control. The sample was peripheral blood, taken 28 days after the second dose of the MenACWY control vaccine. Source of these receptors: an adult who received the MenACWY meningococcal vaccine as a control.

The chain combines TRBV6-5 with TRBJ2-7, with unresolved D. The CDR3 spans 11 residues. Germline V gene lookup returns CDR1 MNHEY and CDR2 SVGAGI. Trimming cost V 4 bases and J 3 bases, with 4 bases left between them. This CDR3 is CASSSVYEQYF. The CDR3, as DNA: TGTGCCAGCAGTTCTGTCTACGAGCAGTACTTC.

This clone has a handful of counts. This sequence joins TRBV19 and TRBJ1-1; 11 nucleotides agree with TRBD1. Germline V CDR1 and CDR2: LNHDA, SQIVND (reference sequence). The CDR3 is made up of 14 amino acids. V lost 7 bases, J lost 6 bases, and 7 bases stayed unmatched. CDR3 protein: CASTPDRGRAEAFF. The CDR3 region has the DNA TGTGCCAGTACCCCGGACAGGGGGCGGGCTGAAGCTTTCTTT.

The genes are TRBV10-2 and TRBJ2-3; D might be TRBD2 (6 bases). CDR3 length: 13 residues. V was pared by 6 bases and J by 0 bases, with 7 bases between. Germline V gives CDR1 WSHSY, CDR2 SAAADI. This CDR3 reads CASRLASTDTQYF. The CDR3 bases are TGCGCCAGCAGACTAGCTAGCACAGATACGCAGTATTTT.

This clone is a singleton in its sample. For the CDR3, the DNA is TGTGCCAGCAGTTTGGACGGCAGCTCTGGAAACACCATATATTTT. Protein sequence: CASSLDGSSGNTIYF. The chain employs TRBV6-6 and TRBJ1-3; no definite D call. V lost 4 bases and J 0 bases, leaving 10 bases between the germline ends. CDR1 and CDR2 (germline): MNHNY, SVGAGI (reference sequence). This CDR3 spans 15 amino acids.

J is TRBJ1-1 and V is TRBV27; 8 bases match TRBD1. Germline loops: CDR1 MNHEY, CDR2 SMNVEV (reference sequence). The CDR3 covers 16 residues. Trimming removed 6 bases from V and 2 bases from J; junction bases left unmatched: 11. As DNA, the CDR3 is TGTGCCAGCAGCCCACCCGGCAGGGGGCGAAACACTGAAGCTTTCTTT. This codes for CASSPPGRGRNTEAFF.

The chain carries TRBV7-2 and TRBJ2-6; D is perhaps TRBD2 (5 bases). This CDR3 region has 18 residues. The ends were cut back, 1 base at V and 0 bases at J, with 13 bases in the middle. Looked up from germline, CDR1 is SGHTA and CDR2 is FQGNSA. The CDR3 protein is CASSLGGVRGSGANVLTF. CDR3 nucleotides: TGTGCCAGCAGCTTAGGTGGCGTTCGGGGCTCTGGGGCCAACGTCCTGACTTTC.

This clone was seen a single time. The chain couples TRBV7-8 to TRBJ1-3, with D possibly matching TRBD1 (5 bases). The V gene lost 5 bases and the J gene lost 6 bases, with 17 bases spanning the gap. CDR1 is SGHVS, CDR2 FQNEAQ, per germline. The CDR3 length is 15 residues. CDR3 DNA sequence: TGTGCCAGCAGCCTCCCTACGGGACTTGCAAACACCATATATTTT. This translates into CASSLPTGLANTIYF.

The chain has TRBV6-5 and TRBJ2-5; tentative D call: TRBD2 (6 bases). V lost 8 bases to trimming and J lost 4 bases, with 14 bases between them. CDR1 and CDR2 from the germline V gene are MNHEY and SVGAGI. CDR3 size: 13 residues. The CDR3 DNA reads TGTGCCAGCTCTTGGGCGGGGTCAGAGACCCAGTACTTC. Translated: CASSWAGSETQYF.

This sequence joins TRBV7-3 and TRBJ2-2; unclear D gene. The CDR3 runs to 12 residues. Germline V gene data show CDR1 as SGHTA and CDR2 as FQGTGA. V dropped 3 bases and J dropped 6 bases, with 5 bases sitting between them. Here the CDR3 DNA reads TGTGCCAGCAGCTTGGCCCCCGGGGAGCTGTTTTTT. Translation: CASSLAPGELFF.